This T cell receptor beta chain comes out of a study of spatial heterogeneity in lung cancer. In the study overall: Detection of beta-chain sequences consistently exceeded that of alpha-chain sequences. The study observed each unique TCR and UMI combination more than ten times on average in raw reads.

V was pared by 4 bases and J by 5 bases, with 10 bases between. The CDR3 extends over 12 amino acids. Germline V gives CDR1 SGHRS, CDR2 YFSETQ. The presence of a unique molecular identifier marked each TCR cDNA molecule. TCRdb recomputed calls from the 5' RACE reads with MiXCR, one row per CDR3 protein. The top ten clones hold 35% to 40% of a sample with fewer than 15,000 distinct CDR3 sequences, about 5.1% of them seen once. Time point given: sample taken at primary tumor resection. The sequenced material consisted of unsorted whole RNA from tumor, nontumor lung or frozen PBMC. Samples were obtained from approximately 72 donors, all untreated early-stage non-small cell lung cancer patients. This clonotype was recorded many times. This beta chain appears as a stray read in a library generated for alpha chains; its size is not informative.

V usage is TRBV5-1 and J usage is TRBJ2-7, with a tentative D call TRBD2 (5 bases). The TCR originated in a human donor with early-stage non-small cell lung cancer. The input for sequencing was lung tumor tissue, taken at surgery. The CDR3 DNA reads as TGCGCCAGCAGCCGGGCGGAGGACGAGCAGTACTTC. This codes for CASSRAEDEQYF.